Sequencing of this T cell receptor beta chain was carried out in a study of shared clonotypes between healthy human individuals. In the authors' methods: There were no quality scores in the junction-only immunoSEQ sequences, so filtering differed. Sequencing used immunoSEQ multiplex PCR; TCRdb keeps in-frame clones, though not all of them. The V and J calls and the clone size are those of that table, but D and trimming were determined from the DNA. Of over 95,000 clones listed, more than 65% are singletons. Whole-study findings and limits: Estimated clonotype richness was generally higher in naive than memory subsets. Shared clonotypes across all four donors exceeded non-shared ones in generation probability.

This clone has a single count. No antigen is known for it. With 0 bases removed from V and 9 bases from J, the gap between germline ends came to 10 bases. The CDR3 has 13 residues. Germline assignment: CDR1 SGHRS and CDR2 YFSETQ. The chain links TRBV5-1 to TRBJ2-1; D might be TRBD2 (6 bases). The sequence was collected from a woman aged 25-40 years in good health. Sequenced input: memory CD8+ T cells sorted from blood. Subset in this sample: CD45RO+ cells pooled with CCR7-negative TemRA cells. As DNA, the CDR3 is TGCGCCAGCAGCTTGGTCGGGAGCGGTGAGCAGTTCTTC. This codes for CASSLVGSGEQFF.